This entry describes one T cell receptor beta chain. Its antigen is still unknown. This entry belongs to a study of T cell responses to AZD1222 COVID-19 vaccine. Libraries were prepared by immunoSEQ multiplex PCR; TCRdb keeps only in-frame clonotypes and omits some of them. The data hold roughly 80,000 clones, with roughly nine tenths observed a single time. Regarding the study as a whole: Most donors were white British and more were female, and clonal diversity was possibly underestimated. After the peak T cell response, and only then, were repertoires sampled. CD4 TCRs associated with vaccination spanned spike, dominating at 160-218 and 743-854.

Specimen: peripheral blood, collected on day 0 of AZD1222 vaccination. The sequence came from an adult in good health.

CDR3 protein: CASSLNGVPYGYTF. DNA of the CDR3: TGTGCCAGCAGCTTAAATGGGGTCCCCTATGGCTACACCTTC. This chain links TRBV11-3 with TRBJ1-2; D gene uncertain. In germline, CDR1 is SGHNT, CDR2 YENEEA. This CDR3 has 14 amino acids. V lost 2 bases and J 4 bases, leaving 11 bases between the germline ends.